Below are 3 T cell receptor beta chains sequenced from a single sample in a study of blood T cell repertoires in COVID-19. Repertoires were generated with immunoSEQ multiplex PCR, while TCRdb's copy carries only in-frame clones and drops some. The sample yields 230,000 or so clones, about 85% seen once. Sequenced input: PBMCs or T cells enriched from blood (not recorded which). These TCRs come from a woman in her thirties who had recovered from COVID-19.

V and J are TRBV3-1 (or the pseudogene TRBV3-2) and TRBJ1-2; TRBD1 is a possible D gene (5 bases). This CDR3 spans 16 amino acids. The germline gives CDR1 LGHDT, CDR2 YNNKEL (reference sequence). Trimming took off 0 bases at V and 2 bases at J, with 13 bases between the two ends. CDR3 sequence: CASSQDAGRGNYGYTF. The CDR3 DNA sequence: TGTGCCAGCAGCCAAGATGCGGGGCGCGGCAACTATGGCTACACCTTC.

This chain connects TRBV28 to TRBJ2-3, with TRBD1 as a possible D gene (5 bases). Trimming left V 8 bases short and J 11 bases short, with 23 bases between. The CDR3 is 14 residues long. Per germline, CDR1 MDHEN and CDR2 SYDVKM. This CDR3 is CASSKRGRDVGQYF. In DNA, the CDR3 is TGTGCCAGCTCCAAAAGGGGCAGGGATGTGGGGCAGTATTTT.

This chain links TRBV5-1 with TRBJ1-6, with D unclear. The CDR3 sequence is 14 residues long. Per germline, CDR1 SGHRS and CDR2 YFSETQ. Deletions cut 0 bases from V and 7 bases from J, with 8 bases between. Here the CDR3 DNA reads TGCGCCAGCAGCTTGGTTTCTTCCAATTCACCCCTCCACTTT. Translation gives CASSLVSSNSPLHF.